Presented here are 14 T cell receptor beta chains from one specimen sequenced in a study of cytomegalovirus exposure and HLA in healthy donors. Primers for the PCR totalled 60 Vbeta and 13 Jbeta. This table comes from immunoSEQ multiplex PCR, and its TCRdb copy is limited to in-frame clones, with some not included. The sample has about 200,000 clones; approximately 78% are singletons. Material: PBMCs. The source is a young woman in good health and CMV-seropositive.

The chain has TRBV7-8 and TRBJ1-5, with D maybe TRBD1 (5 bases). Germline loops: CDR1 SGHVS, CDR2 FQNEAQ. The V end was cut by 5 bases, the J end by 4 bases, with 15 bases between. This CDR3 spans 15 amino acids. The CDR3 DNA is TGTGCCAGCAGCCCCACCGGGGGTGGGAATCAGCCCCAGCATTTT. Encoded protein: CASSPTGGGNQPQHF.

The chain links TRBV5-5 to TRBJ2-7; maybe TRBD1 (5 bases). Germline V lookup: CDR1 SGHKS, CDR2 YYEKEE (reference sequence). CDR3 length equals 14 residues. V lost 2 bases to trimming and J lost 5 bases, with 14 bases between them. CDR3 sequence: CASSFLQVRNEQYF. CDR3 coding DNA: TGTGCCAGCAGCTTCCTACAGGTGAGGAACGAGCAGTACTTC. Combining the CDR3 with reference TRBV5-5 and TRBJ2-7 gives the whole variable domain DAGVTQSPTHLIKTRGQQVTLRCSPISGHKSVSWYQQVLGQGPQFIFQYYEKEERGRGNFPDRFSARQFPNYSSELNVNALLLGDSALYLCASSFLQVRNEQYFGPGTRLTVT.

The CDR3 loop is CASMGTVYTEAFF. CDR3 coding DNA: TGTGCCAGCATGGGGACAGTCTACACTGAAGCTTTCTTT. This chain links TRBV2 with TRBJ1-1; 7 bases match TRBD1. This CDR3 is 13 amino acids long. Trimming took 7 bases from V and 3 from J; bases not matched to a gene: 5. Per germline, CDR1 SNHLY and CDR2 FYNNEI. Combining the CDR3 with reference TRBV2 and TRBJ1-1 gives the whole variable domain EPEVTQTPSHQVTQMGQEVILRCVPISNHLYFYWYRQILGQKVEFLVSFYNNEISEKSEIFDDQFSVERPDGSNFTLKIRSTKLEDSAMYFCASMGTVYTEAFFGQGTRLTVV.

The chain links TRBV6-9 to TRBJ1-2, with D tentatively TRBD1 (6 bases). Germline-derived CDR1 and CDR2 are MNHGY and SVAAGI. This CDR3 comprises 14 residues. The CDR3: CASIRRGRFYGYTF. Written as DNA, the CDR3 is TGTGCTTCCATACGCAGGGGACGCTTCTATGGCTACACCTTC.

In its sample, this clone was seen a few times. The chain carries TRBV11-3 and TRBJ1-2; D is ambiguous. The CDR3 totals 13 residues. CDR1 is SGHNT, CDR2 YENEEA, per germline. Trimming pared 3 bases from V and 3 bases from J, leaving 8 bases between. The CDR3 sequence: CASSLIADYGYTF. In DNA form, the CDR3 reads TGTGCCAGCAGCTTGATAGCGGACTATGGCTACACCTTC. Looking up the rest from reference TRBV11-3 and TRBJ1-2 gives the full variable domain: EAGVVQSPRYKIIEKKQPVAFWCNPISGHNTLYWYLQNLGQGPELLIRYENEEAVDDSQLPKDRFSAERLKGVDSTLKIQPAELGDSAVYLCASSLIADYGYTFGSGTRLTVV.

The table lists this clone with a count of one. The chain employs TRBV6-5 and TRBJ1-3, with 9 positions matching TRBD1. With V trimmed by 2 bases and J by 2 bases, 1 base remained unmatched. This CDR3 has 15 amino acids. CDR1 is MNHEY and CDR2 is SVGAGI in the germline V gene. The CDR3 DNA follows: TGTGCCAGCAGTTACGGACAGGGGACTGGAAACACCATATATTTT. Amino acid sequence: CASSYGQGTGNTIYF.

A single count supports this clone. The V call is TRBV11-2, the J call TRBJ2-7; TRBD2 matches at 8 bases. V was pared by 5 bases and J by 3 bases, with 12 bases of the junction left unmatched. The CDR3 is 16 residues long. Germline-derived CDR1 and CDR2 are SGHAT and FQNNGV. The CDR3 loop is CASSPRGGAGDYEQYF. CDR3 in DNA: TGTGCCAGCAGCCCCCGAGGTGGAGCGGGAGACTACGAGCAGTACTTC.

This sequence joins TRBV30 and TRBJ2-3; 7 bases are a match to TRBD1. Germline loops: CDR1 GTSNPN, CDR2 SVGIG (reference sequence). V lost 4 bases and J lost 0; bases outside the gene matches: 4. This CDR3 region has 14 residues. The CDR3 DNA reads TGTGCCTGGACCAGGACAGGAAGCACAGATACGCAGTATTTT. Translated, it gives CAWTRTGSTDTQYF. Full variable domain (missing parts from reference TRBV30 and TRBJ2-3): SQTIHQWPATLVQPVGSPLSLECTVEGTSNPNLYWYRQAAGRGLQLLFYSVGIGQISSEVPQNLSASRPQDRQFILSSKKLLLSDSGFYLCAWTRTGSTDTQYFGPGTRLTVL.

The chain uses TRBV6-5 and TRBJ1-2; D might be TRBD1 (6 bases). The germline CDR1 and CDR2 sequences are MNHEY and SVGAGI. Trimming pared 6 bases from V and 4 bases from J, leaving 15 bases between. CDR3 length equals 14 residues. The CDR3 here is CASSAVRGGYGYTF. Written as DNA, the CDR3 is TGTGCCAGCAGCGCGGTTAGAGGGGGCTATGGCTACACCTTC.

This clone was counted between two and nine times. This chain links TRBV5-1 with TRBJ2-3; TRBD2 aligns across 8 bases. V trimming: 2 bases; J trimming: 1 base; junction bases outside the gene matches: 0. The CDR3 sequence is 14 residues long. CDR1 and CDR2 (germline): SGHRS, YFSETQ. CDR3 region: CASSLAGGTDTQYF. CDR3 coding DNA: TGCGCCAGCAGCTTAGCGGGGGGCACAGATACGCAGTATTTT.

This clone showed up just once. The chain couples TRBV6-1 to TRBJ1-5; 9 positions agree with TRBD1. The CDR3 has 15 residues. V shed 4 bases and J 6 bases; nucleotides not matched to a gene: 7. Germline assignment: CDR1 MNHNS and CDR2 SASEGT. CDR3 nucleotides: TGTGCCAGCAGTGTCTTCGGACAGGGGTTTCAGCCCCAGCATTTT. Amino acids: CASSVFGQGFQPQHF.

This clone appeared a single time. This chain connects TRBV15 to TRBJ2-7; 8 positions agree with TRBD1. The CDR3 consists of 15 residues. From germline, CDR1 is LNHNV and CDR2 YYDKDF (reference sequence). The trim removed 5 bases at V and 6 bases at J, leaving 12 bases unmatched. Here the CDR3 reads CATSPQQARGREQYF. Written as DNA, the CDR3 is TGTGCCACCAGCCCCCAGCAGGCCAGGGGGCGCGAGCAGTACTTC.

The V and J genes are TRBV29-1 and TRBJ2-1; 7 nucleotides agree with TRBD2. The CDR3 consists of 14 residues. V was clipped by 5 bases and J by 7 bases; unmatched bases: 11. The germline CDR1 and CDR2 sequences are SQVTM and ANQGSEA. CDR3: CSVPPTSVVNEQFF. In DNA form, the CDR3 reads TGCAGCGTTCCTCCTACTAGCGTGGTAAATGAGCAGTTCTTC.

The chain has TRBV27 and TRBJ2-5; possible D gene TRBD2, 6 bases. The CDR3 loop spans 15 amino acids. The V end was cut by 3 bases, the J end by 4 bases, with 15 bases between. Germline V gives CDR1 MNHEY, CDR2 SMNVEV (reference sequence). CDR3 nucleotides: TGTGCCAGCAGTTTTGTCGGGGGATTCCGAGAGACCCAGTACTTC. It yields the protein CASSFVGGFRETQYF.